Listed below are T cell receptor beta chains from one sample, sequenced in a study of regulatory T cells in long-lasting Graves disease. TCRdb re-called the multiplex PCR reads through MiXCR, storing one row per CDR3 protein. The repertoire consists of around 420,000 distinct CDR3 sequences, with 15% occurring once and the leading ten covering under 9%. These data were likewise used in another study, on T cells in Graves' hyperthyroidism and ophthalmopathy.

Material: peripheral blood mononuclear cells (PBMCs), obtained at new diagnosis, from a patient treated with antithyroid drugs. The receptors here all came from a woman between 35 and 50 years old with Graves disease. The CDR3 runs from the conserved cysteine through the conserved F or W. D genes are given only for firm matches. The size field is filled for only some rows; it gives once, few, many or a size class.

V gene,J gene,clone size,D gene,CDR3 DNA,CDR3 protein
TRBV5-5,TRBJ2-2,many,-,TGTGCCAGCAGCTTGGTCTCGCGAGCCGGGGAGCTGTTTTTT,CASSLVSRAGELFF
TRBV4-1,TRBJ2-3,few,-,TGCGCCAGCAGCCAAGAGTGGGATCACACAGATACGCAGTATTTT,CASSQEWDHTDTQYF
TRBV28,TRBJ1-2,many,-,TGTGCCAGCAGTTTAGGGCATCCCCTGCCTGGCTACACCTTC,CASSLGHPLPGYTF
TRBV19,TRBJ1-1,many,TRBD1,TGTGCCAGTACTCCCCGGCGGGGGACAGGGCACACTGAAGCTTTCTTT,CASTPRRGTGHTEAFF
TRBV20-1,TRBJ1-5,-,-,TGCAGTGCTAATCCGTCCTCAGGAGGCGGCCAGCCCCAGCATTTT,CSANPSSGGGQPQHF
TRBV27,TRBJ1-1,few,-,TGTGCCAGCAGACCTGAGTCTTCGAACACTGAAGCTTTCTTT,CASRPESSNTEAFF
TRBV6-1,TRBJ2-5,many,TRBD1,TGTGCCAGCAGTGAAGCAAGAGGGGGCGGACAGATCCAAGAGACCCAGTACTTC,CASSEARGGGQIQETQYF
TRBV28,TRBJ2-1,many,-,TGTGCCAGCAGTAGTCAGGAGGGCCGGGGTATTGATGAGCAGTTCTTC,CASSSQEGRGIDEQFF
TRBV19,TRBJ2-3,-,-,TGTGCCAGTAGTATTAGGCCAGATACGCAGTATTTT,CASSIRPDTQYF
TRBV28,TRBJ2-2,few,TRBD1,TGTGCCAGCAGTTTATTTTCAGGGGGAATCGCCGGGGAGCTGTTTTTT,CASSLFSGGIAGELFF
TRBV24-1,TRBJ1-1,many,TRBD1,TGTGCCACCAGTGAGGGGGGGACAGGGGGGGGGATCACTGAAGCTTTCTTT,CATSEGGTGGGITEAFF
TRBV19,TRBJ1-2,-,-,TGTGCCAGTAGTATCCCAGCCGCTAACTATGGCTACACCTTC,CASSIPAANYGYTF
TRBV20-1,TRBJ2-1,-,TRBD2,TGCAGTGCTAGTGGAAGTGGGGAGGGGACGGGCTATGAGCAGTTCTTC,CSASGSGEGTGYEQFF
TRBV6-1,TRBJ2-7,many,-,TGTGCCAGCAGTGAAGGGGTTGGATTCTCCTACGAGCAGTACTTC,CASSEGVGFSYEQYF
TRBV6-5,TRBJ2-1,many,TRBD2,TGTGCCAGCAGTTACCGGTCTAGCGGGAGCCCTTACAATGAGCAGTTCTTC,CASSYRSSGSPYNEQFF
TRBV20-1,TRBJ2-3,-,TRBD2,TGCAGTGCTAGAGATCTCCGACTAGCGGGAGGCCCTCTCACAGATACGCAGTATTTT,CSARDLRLAGGPLTDTQYF
TRBV12-3/TRBV12-4,TRBJ1-5,many,-,TGTGCCAGCAGTTTTTCGGACTCGAATCAGCCCCAGCATTTT,CASSFSDSNQPQHF
TRBV27,TRBJ2-1,-,-,TGTGCCAGCCGGGGGTCCCTCGATGAGCAGTTCTTC,CASRGSLDEQFF
TRBV9,TRBJ2-1,many,TRBD2,TGTGCCAGCAGCGGCCCCGCCGGGACTAGCGGGAGGGTGGGGCAGTTCTTC,CASSGPAGTSGRVGQFF
TRBV12-3/TRBV12-4,TRBJ2-1,many,-,TGTGCCATCTTAATTTGGGAGAAGGGTGGGAATGAGCAGTTCTTC,CAILIWEKGGNEQFF
TRBV19,TRBJ1-5,many,TRBD1,TGTGCCAGTAGTTCAGAAGACAGGGGGGGACAGCCCCAGCATTTT,CASSSEDRGGQPQHF
TRBV5-5,TRBJ1-1,many,-,TGTGCCAGCAGCACGCCGGGACCTAAGAACACTGAAGCTTTCTTT,CASSTPGPKNTEAFF
TRBV2,TRBJ1-5,many,-,TGTGCCAGCACGAGGGGGTTCGGTCAGCCCCAGCATTTT,CASTRGFGQPQHF
TRBV11-2,TRBJ1-1,-,-,TGTGCCAGCGGGGGAAGAGGGACACCGGGAACTGAAGCTTTCTTT,CASGGRGTPGTEAFF
TRBV29-1,TRBJ2-3,many,TRBD2,TGCAGCCTGTGGGCTAGCGGGAGATTCGGAGATACGCAGTATTTT,CSLWASGRFGDTQYF
TRBV12-3/TRBV12-4,TRBJ1-4,many,-,TGTGCCAGCAGGACCGCCGGGGGGGCAGCTAATGAAAAACTGTTTTTT,CASRTAGGAANEKLFF
TRBV6-1,TRBJ2-7,-,-,TGTGCCAACACTACCGGGACTTTGAGCTCCTACGAGCAGTACTTC,CANTTGTLSSYEQYF
TRBV7-2,TRBJ2-7,-,-,TGTGCCAGCAGCAAAGAGGTGCACGAGCAGTACTTC,CASSKEVHEQYF
TRBV7-2,TRBJ1-2,many,-,TGTGCCAGCAGCCCTGGGACGGGGTGGGTCTATGGCTACACCTTC,CASSPGTGWVYGYTF
TRBV28,TRBJ1-2,many,-,TGTGCCAGCAGTTTTCTACGGGCGAACTTATACATCTATGGCTACACCTTC,CASSFLRANLYIYGYTF